Below are 22 T cell receptor beta chains sequenced from a single sample in a study of blood T cell repertoires in COVID-19 (TCRdb year 2020). Libraries were constructed by the immunoSEQ multiplex PCR assay. This immuneACCESS table, as held by TCRdb, lists in-frame sequences with V and J called but not all clones. Of the missing ones, under half trace to an unresolved V gene in checked studies; the others have no known cause. The sample data list roughly 100,000 clones, and about 80% of these were observed just once. The top ten constitute just under 20% of the sample. Sequenced input: peripheral blood. The receptors here all came from a woman in her 70s with acute or convalescent COVID-19.

V and J are TRBV5-4 and TRBJ2-7; 8 bases line up with TRBD1. The CDR3 runs to 14 residues. Germline CDR1 is SGHNT and CDR2 is YYREEE (reference sequence). V gave up 2 bases and J gave up 5 bases; unmatched junction bases: 6. CDR3 bases: TGTGCCAGCAGCTTCCAGTCAGGGGGCGACGAGCAGTACTTC. Translation: CASSFQSGGDEQYF.

The chain carries TRBV5-1 and TRBJ1-5; a weak D match, TRBD1 (6 bases). Germline CDR1 reads SGHRS; CDR2 reads YFSETQ. Trimming stripped 0 bases from V and 1 base from J, with 8 bases between. This CDR3 spans 15 amino acids. CDR3 DNA: TGCGCCAGCAGCTTGGGGACAGAGAGCAATCAGCCCCAGCATTTT. This translates into CASSLGTESNQPQHF.

The rearrangement uses TRBV6-5 and TRBJ2-1, with 7 positions matching TRBD1. Germline V CDR1 and CDR2: MNHEY, SVGAGI. The CDR3 length is 15 residues. V gave up 6 bases and J gave up 5 bases; unmatched junction bases: 10. The CDR3 sequence: CASRGTAGINNEQFF. CDR3 nucleotide sequence: TGTGCCAGCAGGGGGACAGCAGGGATAAACAATGAGCAGTTCTTC.

This chain connects TRBV27 to TRBJ1-5, with 9 bases that match TRBD1. With V trimmed by 4 bases and J by 6 bases, 4 bases remained unmatched. The CDR3 runs 14 residues. Germline V lookup: CDR1 MNHEY, CDR2 SMNVEV (reference sequence). For the CDR3, the DNA is TGTGCCAGCAGTTGGACAGGGGAAGGTCAGCCCCAGCATTTT. Its translation: CASSWTGEGQPQHF.

The gene calls are TRBV5-4 and TRBJ2-7; 9 nucleotides align to TRBD1. This CDR3 is built from 15 residues. V was clipped by 0 bases and J by 5 bases; unmatched bases: 6. Germline V gives CDR1 SGHNT, CDR2 YYREEE (reference sequence). CDR3 sequence reads: CASSLGGQGYDEQYF. In nucleotides, the CDR3 is TGTGCCAGCAGCTTGGGGGGACAGGGTTATGACGAGCAGTACTTC.

The rearrangement links TRBV7-2 to TRBJ1-1, with D possibly being TRBD1 (5 bases). Germline V gene lookup returns CDR1 SGHTA and CDR2 FQGNSA. This CDR3 contains 15 residues. Deletions cut 2 bases from V and 1 base from J, with 11 bases between. The chain's CDR3 is CASSLYRGGNTEAFF. The CDR3 region has the DNA TGTGCCAGCAGCTTATATCGGGGGGGGAACACTGAAGCTTTCTTT.

The rearrangement links TRBV27 to TRBJ1-2; D is possibly TRBD1 (5 bases). The CDR3 contains 15 residues. Germline V gene data show CDR1 as MNHEY and CDR2 as SMNVEV (reference sequence). V lost 5 bases and J 0 bases, leaving 13 bases between the germline ends. The CDR3 region is CASSPLGGANYGYTF. The CDR3 DNA reads TGTGCCAGCAGTCCACTGGGGGGGGCTAACTATGGCTACACCTTC.

The rearrangement links TRBV19 to TRBJ1-3; weak D call: TRBD1 (6 bases). CDR3 length: 16 amino acids. The germline V and J ends were trimmed by 7 bases and 8 bases, with 24 bases remaining between them. Germline V gene sequence: CDR1 LNHDA, CDR2 SQIVND (reference sequence). For the CDR3, the DNA is TGTGCCAGTACCAAAGCGGGGGCAGAGCTGTGGGACACCATATATTTT. Protein sequence: CASTKAGAELWDTIYF. Variable domain in full (rest from reference TRBV19 and TRBJ1-3): DGGITQSPKYLFRKEGQNVTLSCEQNLNHDAMYWYRQDPGQGLRLIYYSQIVNDFQKGDIAEGYSVSREKKESFPLTVTSAQKNPTAFYLCASTKAGAELWDTIYFGEGSWLTVV.

V gene TRBV10-3 combines with J gene TRBJ2-7; D perhaps matches TRBD1 (5 bases). Germline CDR1 reads ENHRY; CDR2 reads SYGVKD. The germline V and J ends were trimmed by 3 bases and 5 bases, with 11 bases remaining between them. CDR3 length: 13 residues. DNA for the CDR3: TGTGCCATCAGTGAACTCAGGGTTCACGAGCAGTACTTC. Protein product: CAISELRVHEQYF.

Here the CDR3 DNA reads TGTGCCAGCTCCCGAGAGGCCCTAGAGAACGCTTTCTTT. Residues: CASSREALENAFF. The J gene is TRBJ1-1, the V gene TRBV18, with no clear D. This CDR3 contains 13 residues. V was clipped by 6 bases and J by 11 bases, with 19 bases between them. The germline V gene encodes CDR1 KGHSH and CDR2 LQKENI.

This clone came up many times. The gene calls are TRBV6-1 and TRBJ1-3, with a weak D call TRBD1 (5 bases). The CDR3 spans 19 residues. Looked up from germline, CDR1 is MNHNS and CDR2 is SASEGT. The V gene lost 4 bases and the J gene lost 0 bases, with 22 bases spanning the gap. For the CDR3, the DNA is TGTGCCAGCAGTGGGTGGGGGGGAAATTCTGTGATCTCTGGAAACACCATATATTTT. This encodes CASSGWGGNSVISGNTIYF.

The rearrangement uses TRBV14 and TRBJ1-4; no firm D call. CDR3 size: 14 residues. Germline CDR1 is SGHDN and CDR2 is FVKESK. Trimming stripped 8 bases from V and 4 bases from J, with 14 bases between. The CDR3 region is CASGSAGLNEKLFF. Written as DNA, the CDR3 is TGTGCCAGCGGTTCGGCAGGCCTTAATGAAAAACTGTTTTTT. The whole variable domain, filled in from reference TRBV14 and TRBJ1-4, reads EAGVTQFPSHSVIEKGQTVTLRCDPISGHDNLYWYRRVMGKEIKFLLHFVKESKQDESGMPNNRFLAERTGGTYSTLKVQPAELEDSGVYFCASGSAGLNEKLFFGSGTQLSVL.

This chain joins TRBV2 and TRBJ1-5; D remains ambiguous. The germline CDR1 and CDR2 sequences are SNHLY and FYNNEI. V lost 8 bases and J lost 0, with 17 bases in between. The CDR3 totals 16 residues. CDR3 protein: CASSSGGPYSNQPQHF. The CDR3 DNA sequence: TGTGCCAGCTCTAGCGGCGGACCCTATAGCAATCAGCCCCAGCATTTT.

The V gene is TRBV29-1, the J gene TRBJ1-4; the D gene is possibly TRBD1 (5 bases). Germline V gives CDR1 SQVTM, CDR2 ANQGSEA. V shed 6 bases and J shed 5 bases, with 13 bases lying between them. CDR3 length: 13 residues. In DNA, the CDR3 is TGCAGCGTCAGGAAGGGGTCGAATGAAAAACTGTTTTTT. Its protein is CSVRKGSNEKLFF.

The chain uses TRBV24-1 and TRBJ2-3; 11 nucleotides align to TRBD2. CDR1 is KGHDR and CDR2 is SFDVKD in the germline V gene. V dropped 2 bases and J dropped 2; count of bases not matched to a gene: 8. The length of the CDR3 is 18 residues. CDR3 DNA sequence: TGTGCCACCAGTGATTCGACAAATAGCGGGGGGGCCACAGATACGCAGTATTTT. Protein: CATSDSTNSGGATDTQYF.

This chain links TRBV3-1 (or the pseudogene TRBV3-2) with TRBJ2-5, with 10 bases identical to TRBD1. In germline, CDR1 is LGHDT, CDR2 YNNKEL (reference sequence). Germline trimming cut 0 bases from V and 5 bases from J; bases unmatched to any gene: 18. This CDR3 contains 20 residues. CDR3: CASSQEKWDRGGVGGETQYF. In nucleotides, the CDR3 is TGTGCCAGCAGCCAAGAAAAGTGGGACAGGGGAGGCGTTGGGGGGGAGACCCAGTACTTC.

This sequence joins TRBV15 and TRBJ1-4; possibly TRBD1 for D (6 bases). This CDR3 comprises 15 residues. Trimming pared 3 bases from V and 6 bases from J, leaving 14 bases between. Germline V gene lookup returns CDR1 LNHNV and CDR2 YYDKDF (reference sequence). The CDR3 DNA reads as TGTGCCACCAGCAGTGAAGGGGGTAGGGATGAAAAACTGTTTTTT. This encodes CATSSEGGRDEKLFF.

This chain connects TRBV27 to TRBJ2-5; D is perhaps TRBD2 (5 bases). The V end was cut by 6 bases, the J end by 1 base, with 9 bases between. Per germline, CDR1 MNHEY and CDR2 SMNVEV (reference sequence). CDR3 length equals 13 residues. The CDR3 coding sequence is TGTGCCAGCAGCCATGCGGGCCAAGAGACCCAGTACTTC. The encoded protein is CASSHAGQETQYF.

The V and J genes are TRBV27 and TRBJ1-6, with TRBD1 matching over 7 bases. The V segment lost 4 bases and the J segment 3 bases; nucleotides outside the gene matches: 3. CDR1 is MNHEY, CDR2 SMNVEV, per germline (reference sequence). The CDR3 has 15 residues. CDR3 loop: CASSSRQGYNSPLHF. CDR3 coding DNA: TGTGCCAGCAGTTCCCGACAGGGCTATAATTCACCCCTCCACTTT.

This clone was counted only a few times. The rearrangement joins TRBV5-1 to TRBJ1-2, with unresolved D. CDR3 length: 13 residues. Trimming removed 5 bases at V and 0 bases at J, with 8 bases between. Germline CDR1 is SGHRS and CDR2 is YFSETQ. In DNA form, the CDR3 reads TGCGCCAGCAGTAGAGGAGCTAACTATGGCTACACCTTC. This translates into CASSRGANYGYTF.

V is TRBV15 and J is TRBJ2-7; 16 nucleotides line up with TRBD2. Germline CDR1 and CDR2: LNHNV and YYDKDF (reference sequence). This CDR3 region has 19 residues. Trimming took 4 bases from V and 0 from J; bases not matched to a gene: 9. The CDR3: CATSKTGLAGGKGSYEQYF. The CDR3, as DNA: TGTGCCACCAGCAAAACGGGACTAGCGGGGGGGAAAGGCTCCTACGAGCAGTACTTC.

The chain joins TRBV21-1 to TRBJ1-5; the table's D call TRBD1 went unverified against the DNA. TRBV21-1 is recorded as a pseudogene. This CDR3 spans 18 amino acids. CDR3 loop: CASSNNRDRGVGVQPQHF. Here the CDR3 DNA reads TGTGCCAGCAGCAATAACCGAGACAGGGGCGTCGGGGTTCAGCCCCAGCATTTT.